This entry features one T cell receptor (beta chain) sequence. The data were taken from a study of radiotherapy plus CTLA-4 blockade in lung cancer. In the study overall: Objective response was observed in roughly a sixth of patients, and disease control in roughly 30%.

Germline CDR1 and CDR2: MDHEN and SYDVKM. This CDR3 has 14 residues. V was clipped by 4 bases and J by 0 bases, with 6 bases between them. TCRdb keeps only in-frame clones here, not all; method: immunoSEQ multiplex PCR. The sample has some 110,000 clones, 85% seen once. Sequencing used peripheral blood, obtained from a patient treated with radiotherapy plus ipilimumab. The receptor was derived from a human donor with non-small cell lung cancer that progressed on radiotherapy plus ipilimumab. Some clones in this sample may be carry-over from other donors' samples. This chain links TRBV28 with TRBJ1-4; D might be TRBD1 (6 bases). The CDR3 spells CASSWTATNEKLFF. CDR3 nucleotides: TGTGCCAGCAGTTGGACAGCAACTAATGAAAAACTGTTTTTT.